This TCR beta chain was recorded in a study of T cell responses to AZD1222 COVID-19 vaccine. Regarding the study as a whole: Regions 160-218 and 743-854 held dominance among vaccine-associated CD4 TCRs, which spanned spike. The peak T cell response came first, and repertoires were sampled only after it. White British ancestry dominated among donors, who included more females, and clonal diversity was possibly underestimated.

As regards this clone: Its target is not known.

CDR3 length equals 13 residues. J was trimmed by 4 bases and V by 6 bases; bases with no gene match: 3. Germline CDR1 MNHEY, CDR2 SVGAGI. Clones were read by immunoSEQ multiplex PCR, and TCRdb kept only the in-frame ones, dropping some. The data contain over 110,000 clones, more than 90% of them singletons. The material sequenced was peripheral blood, taken on day 0 of AZD1222 vaccination. The sequence was collected from an adult in good health. This chain joins TRBV6-5 and TRBJ2-7; 10 nucleotides align to TRBD2. This CDR3 reads CASRLAGLYEQYF. The CDR3 DNA follows: TGTGCCAGCAGACTAGCGGGGCTTTACGAGCAGTACTTC.